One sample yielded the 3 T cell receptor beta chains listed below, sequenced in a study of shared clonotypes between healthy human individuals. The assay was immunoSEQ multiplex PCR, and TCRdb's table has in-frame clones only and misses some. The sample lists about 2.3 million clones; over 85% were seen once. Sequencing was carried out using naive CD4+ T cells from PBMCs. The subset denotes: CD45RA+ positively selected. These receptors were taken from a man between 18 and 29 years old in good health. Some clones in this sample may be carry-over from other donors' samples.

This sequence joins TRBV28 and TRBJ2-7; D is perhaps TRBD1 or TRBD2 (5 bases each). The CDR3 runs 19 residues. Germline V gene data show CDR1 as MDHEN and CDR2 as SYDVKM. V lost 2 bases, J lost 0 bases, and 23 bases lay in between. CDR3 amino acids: CASSLIGGGSSSSSYEQYF. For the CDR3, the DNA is TGTGCCAGCAGTTTAATCGGTGGGGGATCTAGCAGTAGCTCCTACGAGCAGTACTTC.

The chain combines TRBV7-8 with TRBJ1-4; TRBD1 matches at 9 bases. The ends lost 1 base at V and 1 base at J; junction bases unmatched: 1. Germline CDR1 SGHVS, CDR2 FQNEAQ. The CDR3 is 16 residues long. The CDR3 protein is CASSLGTGVTNEKLFF. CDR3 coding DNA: TGTGCCAGCAGCTTAGGGACAGGGGTAACTAATGAAAAACTGTTTTTT.

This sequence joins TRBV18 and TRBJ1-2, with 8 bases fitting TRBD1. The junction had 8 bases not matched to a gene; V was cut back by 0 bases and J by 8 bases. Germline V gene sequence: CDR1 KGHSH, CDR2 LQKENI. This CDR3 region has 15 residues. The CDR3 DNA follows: TGTGCCAGCTCACCACCTATCGCAGGGGGCAAAGGCTACACCTTC. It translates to CASSPPIAGGKGYTF.